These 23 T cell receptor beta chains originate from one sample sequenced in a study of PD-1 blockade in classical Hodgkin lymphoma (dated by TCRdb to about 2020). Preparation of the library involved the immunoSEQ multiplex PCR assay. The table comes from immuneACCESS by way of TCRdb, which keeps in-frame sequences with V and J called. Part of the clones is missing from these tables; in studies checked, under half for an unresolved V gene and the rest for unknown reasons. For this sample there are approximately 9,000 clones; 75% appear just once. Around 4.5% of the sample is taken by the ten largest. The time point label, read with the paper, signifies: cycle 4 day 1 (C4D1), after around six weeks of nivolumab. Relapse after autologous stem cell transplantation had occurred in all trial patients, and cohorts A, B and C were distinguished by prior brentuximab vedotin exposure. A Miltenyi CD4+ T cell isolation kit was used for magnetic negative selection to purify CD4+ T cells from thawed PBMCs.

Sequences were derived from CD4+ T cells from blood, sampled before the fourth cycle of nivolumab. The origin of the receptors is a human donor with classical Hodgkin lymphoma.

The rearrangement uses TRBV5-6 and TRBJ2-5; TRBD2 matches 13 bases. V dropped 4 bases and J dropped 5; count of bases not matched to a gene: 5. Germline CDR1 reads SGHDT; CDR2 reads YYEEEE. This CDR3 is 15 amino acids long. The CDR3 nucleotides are TGTGCCAGCAGCACACTAGCGGGGGGGCGGGAGACCCAGTACTTC. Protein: CASSTLAGGRETQYF.

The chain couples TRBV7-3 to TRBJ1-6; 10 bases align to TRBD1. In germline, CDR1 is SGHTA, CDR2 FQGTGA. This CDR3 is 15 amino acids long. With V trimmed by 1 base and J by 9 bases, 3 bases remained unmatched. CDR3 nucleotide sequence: TGTGCCAGCAGCTTAAAGGGACAGGGGTCTTCACCCCTCCACTTT. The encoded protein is CASSLKGQGSSPLHF.

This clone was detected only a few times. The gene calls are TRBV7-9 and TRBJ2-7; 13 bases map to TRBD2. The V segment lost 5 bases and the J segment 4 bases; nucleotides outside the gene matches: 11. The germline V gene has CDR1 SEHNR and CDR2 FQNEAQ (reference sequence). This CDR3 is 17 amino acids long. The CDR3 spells CASSPVMGLAGRYEQYV. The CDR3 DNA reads TGTGCCAGCAGCCCGGTGATGGGACTAGCGGGGCGGTACGAGCAGTACGTC.

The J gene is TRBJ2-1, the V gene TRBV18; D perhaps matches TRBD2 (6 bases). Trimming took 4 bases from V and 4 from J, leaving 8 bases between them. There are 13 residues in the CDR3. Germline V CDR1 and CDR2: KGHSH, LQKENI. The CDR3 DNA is TGTGCCAGCTCACAGAGCGGGTACAATGAGCAGTTCTTC. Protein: CASSQSGYNEQFF. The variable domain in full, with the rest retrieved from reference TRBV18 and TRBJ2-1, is NAGVMQNPRHLVRRRGQEARLRCSPMKGHSHVYWYRQLPEEGLKFMVYLQKENIIDESGMPKERFSAEFPKEGPSILRIQQVVRGDSAAYFCASSQSGYNEQFFGPGTRLTVL.

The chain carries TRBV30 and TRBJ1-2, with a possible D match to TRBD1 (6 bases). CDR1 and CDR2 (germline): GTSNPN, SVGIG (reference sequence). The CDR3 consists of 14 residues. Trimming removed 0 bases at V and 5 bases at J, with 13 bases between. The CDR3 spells CAWSVPGQKYGYTF. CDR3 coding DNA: TGTGCCTGGAGTGTACCTGGACAGAAATATGGCTACACCTTC.

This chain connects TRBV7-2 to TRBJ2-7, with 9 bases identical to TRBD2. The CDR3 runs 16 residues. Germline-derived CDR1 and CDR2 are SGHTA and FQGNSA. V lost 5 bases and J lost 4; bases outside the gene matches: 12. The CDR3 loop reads CASSVTLAGAPYEQYF. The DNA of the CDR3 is TGTGCCAGCAGCGTGACTTTAGCGGGGGCCCCATACGAGCAGTACTTC.

CDR3: CASSLRERSYEQYV. CDR3 nucleotides: TGTGCCAGCAGTTTGCGGGAGCGGTCCTACGAGCAGTACGTC. The chain uses TRBV28 and TRBJ2-7; 7 bases align to TRBD2. The trim removed 3 bases at V and 1 base at J, leaving 3 bases unmatched. Germline lookup yields CDR1 MDHEN and CDR2 SYDVKM. The CDR3 covers 14 residues.

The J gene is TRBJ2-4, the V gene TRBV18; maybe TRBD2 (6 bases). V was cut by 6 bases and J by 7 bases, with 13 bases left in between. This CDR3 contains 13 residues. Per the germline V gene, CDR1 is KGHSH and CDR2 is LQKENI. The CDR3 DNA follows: TGTGCCAGCTCGGGCGGGGTGATGAACATTCAGTACTTC. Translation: CASSGGVMNIQYF.

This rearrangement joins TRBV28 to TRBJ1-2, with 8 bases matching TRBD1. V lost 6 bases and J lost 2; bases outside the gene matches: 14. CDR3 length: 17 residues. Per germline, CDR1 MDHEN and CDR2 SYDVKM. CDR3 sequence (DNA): TGTGCCAGCAGCCACAGGTGGGGCAGGGGGCGAAACTATGGCTACACCTTC. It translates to CASSHRWGRGRNYGYTF.

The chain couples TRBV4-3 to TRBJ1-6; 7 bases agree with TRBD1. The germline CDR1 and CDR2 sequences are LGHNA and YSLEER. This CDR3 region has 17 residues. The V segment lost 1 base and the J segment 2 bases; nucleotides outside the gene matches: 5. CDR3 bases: TGCGCCAGCAGCCAAGCCCTCGGGACAGCCTATAATTCACCCCTCCACTTT. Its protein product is CASSQALGTAYNSPLHF.

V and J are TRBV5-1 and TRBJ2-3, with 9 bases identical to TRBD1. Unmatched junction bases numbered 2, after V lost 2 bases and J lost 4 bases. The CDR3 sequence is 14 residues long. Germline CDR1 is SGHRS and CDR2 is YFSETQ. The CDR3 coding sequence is TGCGCCAGCAGCTTACAGGGGGCGGCAGATACGCAGTATTTT. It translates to CASSLQGAADTQYF.

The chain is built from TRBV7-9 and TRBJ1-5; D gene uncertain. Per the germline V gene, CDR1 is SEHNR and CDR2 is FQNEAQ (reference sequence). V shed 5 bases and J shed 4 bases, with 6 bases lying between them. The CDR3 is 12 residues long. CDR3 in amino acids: CASSHDNQPQHF. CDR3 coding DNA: TGTGCCAGCAGCCACGATAATCAGCCCCAGCATTTT.

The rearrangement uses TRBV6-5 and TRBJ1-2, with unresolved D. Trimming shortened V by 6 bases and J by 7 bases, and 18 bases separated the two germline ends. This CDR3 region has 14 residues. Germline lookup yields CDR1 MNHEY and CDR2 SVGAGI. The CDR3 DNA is TGTGCCAGCAGCGTCGATTCATTTTCGGGTGGCTACACCTTC. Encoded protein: CASSVDSFSGGYTF.

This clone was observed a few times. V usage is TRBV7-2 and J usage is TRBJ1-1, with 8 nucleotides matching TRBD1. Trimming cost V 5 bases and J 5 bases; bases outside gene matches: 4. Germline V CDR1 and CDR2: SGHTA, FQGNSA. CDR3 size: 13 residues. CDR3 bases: TGTGCCAGCAGCCCAAACAGGGGGACTGAAGCTTTCTTT. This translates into CASSPNRGTEAFF.

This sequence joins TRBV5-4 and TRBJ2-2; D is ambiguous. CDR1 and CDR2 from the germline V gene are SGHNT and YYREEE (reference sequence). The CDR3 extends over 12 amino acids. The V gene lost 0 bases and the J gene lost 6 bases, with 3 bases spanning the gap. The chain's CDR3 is CASSLDPGELFF. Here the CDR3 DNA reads TGTGCCAGCAGCTTGGACCCCGGGGAGCTGTTTTTT.

The CDR3 DNA reads as TGTGCCAGCGTGGGCCAAGCCAAAAACATTCAGTACTTC. Encoded protein: CASVGQAKNIQYF. J is TRBJ2-4 and V is TRBV2; D not certain. Trimming left V 8 bases short and J 0 bases short, with 8 bases between. The CDR3 has 13 residues. Germline V gene sequence: CDR1 SNHLY, CDR2 FYNNEI.

Here the CDR3 DNA reads TGTGCCTGGACGCCGGGAATGAAGCAGTACTTC. The encoded protein is CAWTPGMKQYF. The J gene is TRBJ2-7, the V gene TRBV7-3; tentatively, D is TRBD2 (5 bases). The CDR3 totals 11 residues. Germline V gene data show CDR1 as SGHTA and CDR2 as FQGTGA. The V and J ends lost 11 bases and 8 bases respectively, with 16 bases between them.

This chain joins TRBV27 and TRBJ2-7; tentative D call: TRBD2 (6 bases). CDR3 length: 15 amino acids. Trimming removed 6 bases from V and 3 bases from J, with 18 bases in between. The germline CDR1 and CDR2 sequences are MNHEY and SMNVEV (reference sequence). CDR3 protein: CASSRGGSLDYEQYF. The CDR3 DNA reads TGTGCCAGCAGCCGTGGGGGGAGCCTTGACTACGAGCAGTACTTC.

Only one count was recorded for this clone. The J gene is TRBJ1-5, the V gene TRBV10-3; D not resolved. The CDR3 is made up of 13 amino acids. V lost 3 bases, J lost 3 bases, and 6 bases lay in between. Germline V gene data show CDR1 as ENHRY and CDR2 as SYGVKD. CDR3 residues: CAISEFYNQPQHF. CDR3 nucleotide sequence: TGTGCCATCAGTGAATTCTACAATCAGCCCCAGCATTTT.

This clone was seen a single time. The CDR3 is CASSLGPQGLYGYTF. CDR3 coding DNA: TGTGCCAGCAGCTTAGGGCCGCAGGGCCTCTATGGCTACACCTTC. The chain recombines TRBV7-2 with TRBJ1-2, with a tentative D call TRBD1 (5 bases). Between the trimmed V and J ends, which lost 1 base and 4 bases, there was a span of 13 bases. Germline-derived CDR1 and CDR2 are SGHTA and FQGNSA. This CDR3 has 15 residues.

DNA for the CDR3: TGTGCCAGCAGTGACGAAGGGACAGCCAATCAGCCCCAGCATTTT. Its protein is CASSDEGTANQPQHF. This chain joins TRBV6-6 and TRBJ1-5, with 7 nucleotides matching TRBD1. Germline CDR1 MNHNY, CDR2 SVGAGI (reference sequence). This CDR3 region has 15 residues. The J segment lost 3 bases and the V segment lost 5 bases, leaving 7 bases of the junction unmatched.

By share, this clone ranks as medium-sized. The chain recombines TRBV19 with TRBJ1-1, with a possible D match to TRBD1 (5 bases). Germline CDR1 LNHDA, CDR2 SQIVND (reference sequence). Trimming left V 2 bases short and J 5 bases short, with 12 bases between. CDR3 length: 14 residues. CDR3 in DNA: TGTGCCAGTAGTATATTGGGGCTCGGAACTGAAGCTTTCTTT. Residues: CASSILGLGTEAFF.

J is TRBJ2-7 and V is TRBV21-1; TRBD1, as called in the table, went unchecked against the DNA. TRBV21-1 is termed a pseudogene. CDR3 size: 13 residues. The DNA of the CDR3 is TGTGCCAGCAGCACGGGACAAGACTACGAGCAGTACTTC. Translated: CASSTGQDYEQYF.